This entry lists 6 T cell receptor beta chains sequenced from one sample in a study of T cell responses to AZD1222 COVID-19 vaccine. Data came from immunoSEQ multiplex PCR; TCRdb stores just in-frame clones and leaves some out. The sample carries more than 250,000 clones, just over 90% recorded once. The sequencing here drew on peripheral blood, taken on day 0 of AZD1222 vaccination. The source is an adult in good health.

The rearrangement joins TRBV7-2 to TRBJ1-2; D is ambiguous. V lost 3 bases, J lost 4 bases, and 18 bases lay in between. The CDR3 is 16 residues long. Germline V gene lookup returns CDR1 SGHTA and CDR2 FQGNSA. CDR3 DNA sequence: TGTGCCAGCAGCTTCCAAGAACTTGCCCAAGGCTATGGCTACACCTTC. As protein: CASSFQELAQGYGYTF. The full variable domain, rest sourced from reference TRBV7-2 and TRBJ1-2, is GAGVSQSPSNKVTEKGKDVELRCDPISGHTALYWYRQSLGQGLEFLIYFQGNSAPDKSGLPSDRFSAERTGGSVSTLTIQRTQQEDSAVYLCASSFQELAQGYGYTFGSGTRLTVV.

The rearrangement uses TRBV7-6 and TRBJ2-1, with 13 bases lining up with TRBD2. The CDR3 length is 15 residues. V shed 6 bases, J shed 8 bases, and the junction held 7 bases outside the gene matches. Looked up from germline, CDR1 is SGHVS and CDR2 is FNYEAQ. CDR3 residues: CASRYRTSGSHEQFF. CDR3 DNA sequence: TGTGCCAGCAGATACCGGACTAGCGGGAGCCATGAGCAGTTCTTC.

The rearrangement links TRBV9 to TRBJ2-3, with D maybe TRBD1 (5 bases). The CDR3 extends over 13 amino acids. Per the germline V gene, CDR1 is SGDLS and CDR2 is YYNGEE. The ends were cut back, 1 base at V and 3 bases at J, with 6 bases in the middle. The CDR3 loop is CASSVPGTDTQYF. CDR3 nucleotide sequence: TGTGCCAGCAGCGTACCAGGGACAGATACGCAGTATTTT.

The chain couples TRBV6-2 or TRBV6-3 to TRBJ1-2; possibly TRBD1 for D (6 bases). The CDR3 length is 14 residues. V was trimmed by 6 bases and J by 2 bases, leaving 13 bases between them. Germline assignment: CDR1 MNHEY and CDR2 SVGEGT. CDR3 bases: TGTGCCAGCAGCACCCCACAGGGAAACTATGGCTACACCTTC. Amino acid sequence: CASSTPQGNYGYTF.

This clone was seen only once. The genes are TRBV19 and TRBJ2-7, with 9 bases matching TRBD2. Germline V gene sequence: CDR1 LNHDA, CDR2 SQIVND (reference sequence). The V and J ends lost 4 bases and 2 bases, in that order; junction bases with no gene match: 3. The CDR3 contains 14 residues. The CDR3 is CASSTWTSAYEQYF. The CDR3 DNA sequence: TGTGCCAGTAGTACTTGGACTAGCGCCTACGAGCAGTACTTC.

This chain joins TRBV6-5 and TRBJ1-5; D not resolved. The V gene's germline CDR1 is MNHEY and CDR2 SVGAGI. This CDR3 contains 15 residues. V lost 5 bases to trimming and J lost 0 bases, with 11 bases between them. The CDR3 bases are TGTGCCAGCAGTCCCCGGCGGAGTAGCAATCAGCCCCAGCATTTT. Its protein product is CASSPRRSSNQPQHF.